The 15 T cell receptor beta chains reported below all come from one sample, sequenced in a study of neurological immune-mediated disorders. TCRdb re-analysed the 5' RACE reads in MiXCR, keeping a single row per CDR3 protein. The sample shows roughly 20,000 distinct CDR3 sequences, roughly 17% of them seen only once. The sequenced material came from CD8+ T cells from blood. The receptors were gathered from a woman aged 18-35 years with multiple sclerosis.

This clonotype was picked up many times. The V and J genes are TRBV15 and TRBJ2-4; D is unresolved. V was clipped by 8 bases and J by 1 base, with 12 bases between them. CDR3 length equals 14 residues. Per the germline V gene, CDR1 is LNHNV and CDR2 is YYDKDF (reference sequence). CDR3 in DNA: TGTGCCACCGTGAAAGATGAGGCCAAAAACATTCAGTACTTC. Translation: CATVKDEAKNIQYF. Together with reference TRBV15 and TRBJ2-4, the CDR3 gives the full variable domain: DAMVIQNPRYQVTQFGKPVTLSCSQTLNHNVMYWYQQKSSQAPKLLFHYYDKDFNNEADTPDNFQSRRPNTSFCFLDIRSPGLGDTAMYLCATVKDEAKNIQYFGAGTRLSVL.

This clonotype was counted ten times or more. CDR3 residues: CASSYSRRLAGECDSSYEQYV. The CDR3 DNA is TGTGCCAGCAGTTACTCTAGGAGACTAGCGGGAGAGTGCGATAGCTCCTACGAGCAGTACGTC. The chain links TRBV6-5 to TRBJ2-7; 12 nucleotides match TRBD2. The germline V gene encodes CDR1 MNHEY and CDR2 SVGAGI. The V gene end was trimmed by 0 bases and the J gene end by 0 bases; junction bases not matched to a gene: 15. This CDR3 is 21 amino acids long.

This clonotype came up many times. The genes are TRBV5-1 and TRBJ2-2; D call uncertain. Germline V gene lookup returns CDR1 SGHRS and CDR2 YFSETQ. Trimming left V 0 bases short and J 5 bases short, with 5 bases between. The CDR3 extends over 13 amino acids. CDR3 sequence reads: CASSLEGTGELFF. CDR3 sequence (DNA): TGCGCCAGCAGCTTGGAAGGGACCGGGGAGCTGTTTTTT. Full variable domain (outside the CDR3, taken from reference TRBV5-1 and TRBJ2-2): KAGVTQTPRYLIKTRGQQVTLSCSPISGHRSVSWYQQTPGQGLQFLFEYFSETQRNKGNFPGRFSGRQFSNSRSEMNVSTLELGDSALYLCASSLEGTGELFFGEGSRLTVL.

This clonotype was picked up many times. The rearrangement joins TRBV7-3 to TRBJ2-2, with D possibly called TRBD1 or TRBD2 (5 bases each). V was trimmed by 5 bases and J by 8 bases, leaving 12 bases between them. Germline CDR1 and CDR2: SGHTA and FQGTGA. The CDR3 sequence is 13 residues long. In DNA form, the CDR3 reads TGTGCCAGCAGCCCTCAGGGAGCGGGGGAGCTGTTTTTT. Translated, it gives CASSPQGAGELFF.

This clonotype was seen ten or more times. The rearrangement joins TRBV12-3 or TRBV12-4 to TRBJ2-3; unclear D gene. The CDR3 is 13 amino acids. Trimming took off 5 bases at V and 5 bases at J, with 11 bases between the two ends. The CDR3 is CASSRPVVDTQYF. The CDR3 DNA reads TGTGCCAGCAGTAGACCGGTGGTAGATACGCAGTATTTT.

V usage is TRBV30 and J usage is TRBJ2-7; D perhaps matches TRBD2 (5 bases). Between the trimmed V and J ends, which lost 0 bases and 4 bases, there was a span of 10 bases. From germline, CDR1 is GTSNPN and CDR2 SVGIG (reference sequence). The CDR3 spans 13 residues. The chain's CDR3 is CAWSVGGGYEQYF. CDR3 sequence (DNA): TGTGCCTGGAGTGTCGGCGGAGGTTACGAGCAGTACTTC.

In its sample, this clonotype ranks as medium-sized. The CDR3 spells CSVDAGRVTEAFF. Here the CDR3 DNA reads TGCAGCGTTGACGCGGGGCGAGTCACTGAAGCTTTCTTT. The chain joins TRBV29-1 to TRBJ1-1, with D possibly being TRBD1 (5 bases). The CDR3 length is 13 residues. Trimming removed 3 bases at V and 4 bases at J, with 12 bases between. The germline V gene encodes CDR1 SQVTM and CDR2 ANQGSEA.

This clonotype occurred many times. The chain is built from TRBV15 and TRBJ2-7; D is uncertain. Trimming removed 3 bases at V and 7 bases at J, with 10 bases between. The germline gives CDR1 LNHNV, CDR2 YYDKDF (reference sequence). The length of the CDR3 is 12 residues. CDR3 sequence (DNA): TGTGCCACCAGCAGTGGTGCGGAAGAGCAGTACTTC. Translation: CATSSGAEEQYF.

This clonotype has at least ten counts. The chain has TRBV30 and TRBJ2-1, with 7 bases that match TRBD2. Germline CDR1 GTSNPN, CDR2 SVGIG (reference sequence). The CDR3 extends over 12 amino acids. After removal of 0 bases from V and 7 bases from J, the junction contained 0 bases not matched to a gene. CDR3 sequence reads: CAWSVLANEQFF. CDR3 DNA sequence: TGTGCCTGGAGTGTACTAGCGAATGAGCAGTTCTTC.

This clonotype came up many times. V gene TRBV6-2 or TRBV6-3 combines with J gene TRBJ2-2; TRBD2 matches 7 bases. CDR3 size: 18 residues. The J segment lost 2 bases and the V segment lost 5 bases, leaving 14 bases of the junction unmatched. Germline V lookup: CDR1 MNHEY, CDR2 SVGEGT. Here the CDR3 reads CASSVSERERENTGELFF. In nucleotides, the CDR3 is TGTGCCAGCAGTGTATCGGAGCGGGAAAGGGAAAACACCGGGGAGCTGTTTTTT.

This clonotype was seen repeatedly, ten times or more. This chain uses TRBV7-9 with TRBJ2-4; 11 nucleotides line up with TRBD1. From germline, CDR1 is SEHNR and CDR2 FQNEAQ (reference sequence). The V gene end was trimmed by 3 bases and the J gene end by 4 bases; junction bases not matched to a gene: 5. This CDR3 has 16 residues. The CDR3: CASSLGQGEAKNIQYF. CDR3 DNA: TGTGCCAGCAGCTTGGGACAGGGGGAGGCAAAAAACATTCAGTACTTC.

This chain joins TRBV5-1 and TRBJ1-1; TRBD1 matches at 9 bases. In germline, CDR1 is SGHRS, CDR2 YFSETQ. V was clipped by 0 bases and J by 8 bases; unmatched bases: 8. This CDR3 spans 15 amino acids. The CDR3 DNA reads TGCGCCAGCAGCTTGGAGAACAGGGGGCGCGAGGAAGCTTTCTTT. It specifies CASSLENRGREEAFF.

J is TRBJ2-2 and V is TRBV5-4; D unclear. The V gene's germline CDR1 is SGHNT and CDR2 YYREEE (reference sequence). The CDR3 is made up of 15 amino acids. V was clipped by 0 bases and J by 4 bases, with 10 bases between them. CDR3 residues: CASSLARDGTGELFF. CDR3 nucleotides: TGTGCCAGCAGCTTGGCCCGAGACGGCACCGGGGAGCTGTTTTTT.

This clonotype was recorded at least ten times. At one boundary the junction diverges from the germline segment, which might be a read error. The chain recombines TRBV7-6 with TRBJ2-5; 9 bases agree with TRBD2. CDR3 length: 15 residues. The germline CDR1 and CDR2 sequences are SGHVS and FNYEAQ. CDR3 nucleotides: TGTGCCAGCAGCTTAGGGCTCGCGGGAGGGTCCATGGCGGACTTC. It yields the protein CASSLGLAGGSMADF.

This clonotype was observed many times. V usage is TRBV7-2 and J usage is TRBJ2-3, with 12 positions matching TRBD2. Per germline, CDR1 SGHTA and CDR2 FQGNSA. With 5 bases clipped from V and 5 bases from J, the junction kept 8 bases outside the gene matches. The CDR3 sequence is 16 residues long. The CDR3: CASSPTSGGLLDTQYF. CDR3 sequence (DNA): TGTGCCAGCAGCCCCACTAGCGGGGGGTTGTTAGATACGCAGTATTTT.